This record covers a single TCR beta chain. The sample belongs to a study of cytomegalovirus exposure and HLA in healthy donors. Overall study: One earlier analysis, a look at about 179 million T cells, found about 100 million unique TCR beta sequences.

PCR primers comprised 60 Vbeta and 13 Jbeta primers. The repertoire was sequenced with immunoSEQ multiplex PCR; TCRdb's copy has only in-frame clones and lacks some. Here the sample spans approximately 82,000 clones, about 79% being singletons. V trimming: 5 bases; J trimming: 8 bases; junction bases outside the gene matches: 18. This CDR3 spans 17 amino acids. The V gene's germline CDR1 is SNHLY and CDR2 FYNNEI. The sequence came from a man in his forties in good health and CMV-seronegative. This chain links TRBV2 with TRBJ1-2; 9 bases match TRBD1. Sequenced material: PBMCs. The CDR3 DNA follows: TGTGCCAGCAGTCAAAAACTCCGGGGACAGGGAACTGGAGGCTACACCTTC. Amino acids: CASSQKLRGQGTGGYTF.